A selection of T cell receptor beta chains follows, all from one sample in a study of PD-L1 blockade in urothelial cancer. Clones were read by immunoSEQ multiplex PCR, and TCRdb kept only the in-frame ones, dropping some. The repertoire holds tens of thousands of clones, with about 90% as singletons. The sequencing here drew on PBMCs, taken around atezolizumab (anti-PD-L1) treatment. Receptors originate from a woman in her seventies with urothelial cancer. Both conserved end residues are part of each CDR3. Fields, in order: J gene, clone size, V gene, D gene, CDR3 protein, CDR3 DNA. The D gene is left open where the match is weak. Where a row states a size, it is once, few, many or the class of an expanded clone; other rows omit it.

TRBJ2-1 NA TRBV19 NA CASSMGPNNEQFF TGTGCCAGTAGTATGGGCCCCAACAATGAGCAGTTCTTC
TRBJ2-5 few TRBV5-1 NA CASSLGVDSEETQYF TGCGCCAGCAGCCTGGGAGTGGACTCCGAAGAGACCCAGTACTTC
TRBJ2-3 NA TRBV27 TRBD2 CASTPGGRGTDTQYF TGTGCCAGCACCCCCGGCGGGAGGGGCACAGATACGCAGTATTTT
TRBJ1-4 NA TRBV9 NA CASSSEDGLNEKLFF TGTGCCAGCAGCTCCGAAGACGGACTAAATGAAAAACTGTTTTTT
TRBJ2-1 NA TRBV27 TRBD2 CASSIPEVAGVGRQFF TGTGCCAGCAGTATTCCAGAGGTGGCGGGGGTCGGCCGGCAGTTCTTC
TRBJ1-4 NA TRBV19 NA CATRAGRYEKLFF TGTGCCACCCGGGCAGGGCGATATGAAAAACTGTTTTTT
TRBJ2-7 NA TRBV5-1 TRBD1 CASSSDDRGQQYF TGCGCCAGCAGCTCGGACGACAGGGGACAGCAGTACTTC
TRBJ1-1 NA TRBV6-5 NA CASSYMDSNREAFF TGTGCCAGCAGTTATATGGACAGTAACCGTGAAGCTTTCTTT
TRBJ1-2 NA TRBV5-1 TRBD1 CASSARDSQYGYTF TGCGCCAGCAGCGCCCGGGACAGCCAGTATGGCTACACCTTC
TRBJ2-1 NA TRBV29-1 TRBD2 CSIGAGANNEQFF TGCAGCATTGGGGCGGGAGCCAACAATGAGCAGTTCTTC
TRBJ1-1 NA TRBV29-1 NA CSALYGQNTEAFF TGCAGCGCCCTATATGGGCAGAACACTGAAGCTTTCTTT
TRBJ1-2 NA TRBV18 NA CASSPTGGYGYTF TGTGCCAGCTCACCCACGGGGGGCTATGGCTACACCTTC
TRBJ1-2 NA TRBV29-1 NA CSAHEWASGYTF TGCAGCGCCCATGAGTGGGCCAGTGGCTACACCTTC
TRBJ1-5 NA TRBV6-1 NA CASSRTVASNQPQHF TGTGCCAGCAGTAGGACAGTCGCTAGCAATCAGCCCCAGCATTTT
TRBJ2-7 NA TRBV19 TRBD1 CASSIVAGGSYEQYF TGTGCCAGTAGTATAGTCGCAGGGGGATCCTACGAGCAGTACTTC
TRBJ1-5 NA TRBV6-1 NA CASSSMYYSNQPQHF TGTGCCAGCTCTTCTATGTATTATAGCAATCAGCCCCAGCATTTT
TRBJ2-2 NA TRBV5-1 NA CASSFPQGHTNTGELFF TGCGCCAGCAGCTTTCCACAGGGACATACGAACACCGGGGAGCTGTTTTTT
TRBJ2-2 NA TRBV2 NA CASSGQSRRTGELFF TGTGCCAGCAGTGGACAGTCCCGTAGGACCGGGGAGCTGTTTTTT
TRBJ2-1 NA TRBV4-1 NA CASSQDRREQFF TGCGCCAGCAGCCAAGATCGCAGGGAGCAGTTCTTC
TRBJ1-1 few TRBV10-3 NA CAIRSQGNTEAFF TGTGCCATTAGATCCCAGGGGAACACTGAAGCTTTCTTT
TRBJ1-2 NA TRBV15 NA CATSRDPPLGGYGYTF TGTGCCACCAGCAGAGATCCTCCTCTAGGAGGATATGGCTACACCTTC
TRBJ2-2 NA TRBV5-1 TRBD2 CASSLRLTSGTNTGELFF TGCGCCAGCAGCTTGCGGTTAACTAGCGGTACGAACACCGGGGAGCTGTTTTTT
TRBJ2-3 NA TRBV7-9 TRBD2 CASSLFSTSGGTDTQYF TGTGCCAGCAGCTTATTCTCGACTAGCGGGGGCACAGATACGCAGTATTTT
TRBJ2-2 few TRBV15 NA CATSSAGTNTGELFF TGTGCCACCAGCAGCGCGGGGACGAACACCGGGGAGCTGTTTTTT
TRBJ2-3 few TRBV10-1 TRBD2 CATSIGRDLGDTQYF TGCGCCACCTCCATCGGGAGGGACCTTGGTGATACGCAGTATTTT
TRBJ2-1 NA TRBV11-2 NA CASSLVAGWYNEQFF TGTGCCAGCAGCTTAGTTGCGGGGTGGTACAATGAGCAGTTCTTC
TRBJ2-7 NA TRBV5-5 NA CASGTSGTYEQYF TGTGCCAGCGGTACCAGCGGCACCTACGAGCAGTACTTC
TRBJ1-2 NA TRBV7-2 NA CASSLEARGYYGYTF TGTGCCAGCAGCTTAGAGGCCAGGGGTTACTATGGCTACACCTTC
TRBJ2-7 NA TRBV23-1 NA CASSQFVVGGPYEQYF TGCGCCAGCAGTCAATTTGTTGTGGGAGGCCCGTACGAGCAGTACTTC
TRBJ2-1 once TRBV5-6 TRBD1 CASSQPGQASSYNEQFF TGTGCCAGCAGCCAACCGGGACAGGCCAGCTCCTACAATGAGCAGTTCTTC
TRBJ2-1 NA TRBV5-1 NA CASSLAARDNEQFF TGCGCCAGCAGCTTGGCTGCTCGGGACAATGAGCAGTTCTTC
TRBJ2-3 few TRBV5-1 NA CASSSGRNPPSSTDTQYF TGCGCCAGCAGCAGCGGACGGAATCCGCCCTCTAGCACAGATACGCAGTATTTT
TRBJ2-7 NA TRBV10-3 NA CAISGGETLGEQYF TGTGCCATCAGTGGGGGGGAGACCCTTGGCGAGCAGTACTTC
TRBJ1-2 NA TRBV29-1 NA CSVQGPVDGYTF TGCAGCGTTCAGGGTCCGGTCGATGGCTACACCTTC
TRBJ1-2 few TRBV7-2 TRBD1 CASSPGQGYGYTF TGTGCCAGCAGCCCTGGACAGGGATATGGCTACACCTTC
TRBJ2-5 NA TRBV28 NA CASSRGTYGETQYF TGTGCCAGCAGTAGAGGGACATACGGGGAGACCCAGTACTTC
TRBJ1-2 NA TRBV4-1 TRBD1 CASSHTKAGQRANYGYTF TGCGCCAGCAGCCATACTAAGGCGGGACAGCGTGCTAACTATGGCTACACCTTC
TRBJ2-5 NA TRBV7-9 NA CASSLGSREETQYF TGTGCCAGCAGCTTAGGAAGCAGGGAAGAGACCCAGTACTTC
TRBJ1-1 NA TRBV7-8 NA CASSLGSEAFF TGTGCCAGCAGCTTAGGGAGTGAAGCTTTCTTT
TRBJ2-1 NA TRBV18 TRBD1 CASSDLGTGGNEQFF TGTGCCAGCTCAGACTTAGGGACAGGGGGCAATGAGCAGTTCTTC